Described below is a single T cell receptor (beta chain) sequence and its context. It has no known antigen specificity. The input lacks base qualities; no much larger clone sits a single base away. These data are taken from a study of blood T cell repertoires in COVID-19 (dated by TCRdb to between 2020 and 2021). For context, the study as a whole: Samples covering the acute and convalescent phases of COVID-19 were provided by collaborators in the United States, Italy and Spain. The prospective study material was composed of cDNA or gDNA derived from T cells, B-cell-depleted T cells, or PBMCs. Subjects who had been exposed to COVID-19, were actively infected with it, or had recovered from it provided the deeply sampled blood TCRbeta repertoires that made up the dataset. The repertoires were made available in a free public database intended to serve as a resource for research on the immune response to SARS-CoV-2. Samples were obtained from the ongoing ImmuneRACE study (first 160 participants) and from approximately 1,200 subjects provided by 6 global collaborators. The sample metadata nearly always contained a de-identified subject ID, COVID-19 status, age in years and sex. Where HLA class I and class II types were available, the types were taken from metadata supplied by the sample provider, not from assay-based typing. What the study reported, not specific to this receptor: How much clinical and demographic metadata was included differed by source and by participant, and the metadata was provided uncurated.

TCRbeta CDR3 regions were amplified from genomic DNA using the immunoSEQ Assay, a bias-controlled multiplex PCR. Turning to the authors' computational methods: The number of nucleated cells in each sample was estimated from the amplification of reference gene primers within the assay. To quantify the absolute abundance of each unique TCRbeta CDR3 rearrangement, sequence reads were collapsed and filtered. For each sample, productive Simpson clonality was calculated by taking the square root of Simpson's diversity index across productive rearrangements. Here the immuneACCESS table is served through TCRdb, limited to in-frame sequences with V and J called. Missing clones are a known gap in these copies; in checked studies unresolved V genes cover under half, and the rest lacks a known reason. V, J and clone size are taken as reported in that table, and D and trimming were inferred from the DNA itself. Here the sample has about 120,000 clones; approximately 71% occur a single time. In total, the top ten clones hold 2% to 2.5% of the sample.

Whole blood was collected in K2EDTA tubes by collaborating institutions according to the institutions' own protocols. For TCRbeta analysis, collaborators shipped samples as frozen whole blood, isolated PBMCs, or DNA extracted from either of those sample types. The CDR3 measures 16 amino acids from cysteine to phenylalanine. Left in the record is the CDR3 DNA by itself, 48 bases read in frame from the first base. CDR1 and CDR2 (MDHEN, SYDVKM) derive from the germline V gene. The junction shows trimming of 2 bases on V and 1 base on J, plus 14 bases between the germline ends. The sequence joins TRBV28 to TRBJ1-1; too little of a D gene remains to name it. The TCR comes from a woman in her 70s with acute or convalescent COVID-19. The source material was peripheral blood. The encoded CDR3 is CASSLGGMGSNTEAFF. The DNA sequence is given as TGTGCCAGCAGTTTAGGAGGGATGGGGTCGAACACTGAAGCTTTCTTT.